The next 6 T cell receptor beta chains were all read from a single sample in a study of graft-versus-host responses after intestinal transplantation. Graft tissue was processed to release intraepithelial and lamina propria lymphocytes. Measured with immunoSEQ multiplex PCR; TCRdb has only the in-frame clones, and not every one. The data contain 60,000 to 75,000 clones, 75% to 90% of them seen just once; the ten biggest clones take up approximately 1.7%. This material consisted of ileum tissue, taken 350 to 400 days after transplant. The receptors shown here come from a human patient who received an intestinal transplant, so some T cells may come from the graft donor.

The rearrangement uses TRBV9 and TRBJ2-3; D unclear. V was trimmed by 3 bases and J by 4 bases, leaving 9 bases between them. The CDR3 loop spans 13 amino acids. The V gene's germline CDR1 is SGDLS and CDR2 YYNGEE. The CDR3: CASSARDPDTQYF. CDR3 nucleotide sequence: TGTGCCAGCAGCGCGAGAGATCCAGATACGCAGTATTTT.

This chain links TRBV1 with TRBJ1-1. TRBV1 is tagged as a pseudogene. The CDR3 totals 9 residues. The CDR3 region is CTSRCVAFF. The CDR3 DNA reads TGCACCAGCAGATGTGTAGCTTTCTTT.

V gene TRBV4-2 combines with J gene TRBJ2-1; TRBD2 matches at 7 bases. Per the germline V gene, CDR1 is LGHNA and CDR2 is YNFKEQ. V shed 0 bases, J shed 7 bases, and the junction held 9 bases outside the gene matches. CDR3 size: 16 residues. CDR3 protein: CASSQDVRGGRNEQFF. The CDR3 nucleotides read TGTGCCAGCAGCCAAGATGTTCGCGGGGGTCGGAATGAGCAGTTCTTC.

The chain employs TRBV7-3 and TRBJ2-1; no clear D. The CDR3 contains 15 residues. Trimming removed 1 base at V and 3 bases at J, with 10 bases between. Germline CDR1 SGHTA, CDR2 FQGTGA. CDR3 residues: CASSLIGVGYNEQFF. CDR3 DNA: TGTGCCAGCAGCTTAATTGGGGTAGGCTACAATGAGCAGTTCTTC.

CDR3: CASSPKGDTQYF. The DNA of the CDR3 is TGTGCCAGCTCACCTAAGGGGGATACGCAGTATTTT. The chain is built from TRBV18 and TRBJ2-3, with TRBD1 as a possible D gene (5 bases). The V gene's germline CDR1 is KGHSH and CDR2 LQKENI. The germline V and J ends were trimmed by 3 bases and 6 bases, with 7 bases remaining between them. CDR3 length: 12 amino acids.

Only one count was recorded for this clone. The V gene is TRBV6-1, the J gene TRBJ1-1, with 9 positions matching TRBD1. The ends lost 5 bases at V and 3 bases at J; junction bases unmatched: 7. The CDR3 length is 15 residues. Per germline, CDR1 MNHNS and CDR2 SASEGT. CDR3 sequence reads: CASSSPGQGDTEAFF. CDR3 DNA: TGTGCCAGCAGTTCCCCGGGACAGGGAGACACTGAAGCTTTCTTT.